This is a list of T cell receptor beta chains from one sample in a study of T cells in localized non-small cell lung cancer. Assay used: immunoSEQ multiplex PCR; TCRdb lists only in-frame clones, some missing. Seen here are around 83,000 clones, approximately 90% observed once, and the top ten hold roughly 15%. Sequenced here: peripheral blood, sampled before any cancer treatment. These receptors all stem from a man aged 35 to 70 with stage I squamous cell lung carcinoma. Each CDR3 is given with its conserved first and last residue. A D gene is named only where the DNA matches it firmly. Clone size, where shown, is once, few, many, or a class for clones that have expanded.

- TRBJ2-5 TRBV30 TRBD1 TGTGCCTGGGTGGGGACAGCCCAAGAGACCCAGTACTTC CAWVGTAQETQYF
- TRBJ2-5 TRBV9 TRBD1 TGTGCCAGCAGCGCCATGGACAGGGCAACAGGGACCCAGTACTTC CASSAMDRATGTQYF
- TRBJ2-3 TRBV7-8 TRBD2 TGTGCCAGCAGCCCCGGGGGGGCCCCAGATACGCAGTATTTT CASSPGGAPDTQYF
- TRBJ2-3 TRBV29-1 - TGCAGCGTCAAACGCGGGTCAGATACGCAGTATTTT CSVKRGSDTQYF
- TRBJ2-3 TRBV9 - TGTGCCAGCAGCGTAGTATATGCAGGAGATACGCAGTATTTT CASSVVYAGDTQYF
- TRBJ2-6 TRBV6-1 - TGTGCCAGCAGTGCGGCCAACGTCCTGACTTTC CASSAANVLTF
- TRBJ2-3 TRBV9 TRBD2 TGTGCCAGCAGCGCCTTAGCGGGGCGCACAGATACGCAGTATTTT CASSALAGRTDTQYF
- TRBJ2-7 TRBV9 - TGTGCCAGCAGCGTAGAAGCTAGCACTGAGCAGTACTTC CASSVEASTEQYF
- TRBJ2-7 TRBV14 TRBD2 TGTGCCAGCAGCCAAGTAGGACTAGGGGCGTCATACGAGCAGTACTTC CASSQVGLGASYEQYF
few TRBJ1-1 TRBV18 - TGTGCCAGCTCACCAAACAGGAACACTGAAGCTTTCTTT CASSPNRNTEAFF
- TRBJ1-4 TRBV28 - TGTGCCAGCGGTACAACTAATGAAAAACTGTTTTTT CASGTTNEKLFF
few TRBJ2-4 TRBV19 - TGTGCCAGTAGTATTCAGTCTCTAGCCAAAAACATTCAGTACTTC CASSIQSLAKNIQYF
- TRBJ1-5 TRBV2 - TGTGCCAGCAGTGAATTGGTTTCGAATCAGCCCCAGCATTTT CASSELVSNQPQHF
- TRBJ1-5 TRBV19 TRBD1 TGTGCCAGTAGTGAACAGGGGGAGGTTAATCAGCCCCAGCATTTT CASSEQGEVNQPQHF
- TRBJ2-3 TRBV9 - TGTGCCAGCAGCTTGGGACTGCCCCCCACAGATACGCAGTATTTT CASSLGLPPTDTQYF
- TRBJ2-2 TRBV5-1 TRBD1 TGCGCCAGCAGCGAGGGGGCTAGCCGAACCGGGGAGCTGTTTTTT CASSEGASRTGELFF
- TRBJ1-1 TRBV4-2 TRBD1 TGTGCCAGCAGCCAAGCTGGATCAGGGGGCTGGTCGGTGAACACTGAAGCTTTCTTT CASSQAGSGGWSVNTEAFF
- TRBJ2-1 TRBV9 - TGTGCCAGCAGCGTAGGGCAGTACAATGAGCAGTTCTTC CASSVGQYNEQFF
- TRBJ1-1 TRBV28 - TGTGCCAGCAGTTCGACTCGGACAGCCCTGAACACTGAAGCTTTCTTT CASSSTRTALNTEAFF
- TRBJ1-1 TRBV5-1 - TGCGCCAGCAGCTCCCTTGGCGGGGGAAGGGCCACTGAAGCTTTCTTT CASSSLGGGRATEAFF
- TRBJ1-4 TRBV10-3 TRBD1 TGTGCCACCAGGGGGGTGGCTGTTAATGAAAAACTGTTTTTT CATRGVAVNEKLFF
- TRBJ2-7 TRBV5-8 - TGTGCCAGCAGCTTGGAGGTACACTACGAGCAGTACTTC CASSLEVHYEQYF
- TRBJ1-1 TRBV2 - TGTGCCAGCAGTCGTAATTCCGCGGGGAACACTGAAGCTTTCTTT CASSRNSAGNTEAFF
- TRBJ1-3 TRBV7-2 TRBD1 TGTGCCAGCAGAAGGACAGGGGGCGTTTCTGGAAACACCATATATTTT CASRRTGGVSGNTIYF
- TRBJ2-6 TRBV4-1 TRBD1 TGCGCCAGCAGCCCGGGACAGCTCATCTCTGGGGCCAACGTCCTGACTTTC CASSPGQLISGANVLTF
few TRBJ1-2 TRBV28 TRBD1 TGTGCCAGCAGCTTACAGGGGACCACTCTATGGGGCGGCTACACCTTC CASSLQGTTLWGGYTF
- TRBJ1-3 TRBV7-2 - TGTGCCAGCAGCTGGGGGGACACCATATATTTT CASSWGDTIYF
- TRBJ2-5 TRBV18 - TGTGCCAGCTCACCGGCGATGCAAGAGACCCAGTACTTC CASSPAMQETQYF
- TRBJ2-7 TRBV5-5 - TGTGCCAGCAGCTTTCGATCGGCGGGCTACGAGCAGTACTTC CASSFRSAGYEQYF
- TRBJ2-7 TRBV5-5 - TGTGCCAGCAGCTTGGACAGGGAGGACGAGCAGTACTTC CASSLDREDEQYF
- TRBJ1-2 TRBV5-1 - TGCGCCAGCAGCGCCGGAACACAGGCGTTACGTTATGGCTACACCTTC CASSAGTQALRYGYTF
- TRBJ1-5 TRBV28 TRBD1 TGTGCCAGCAGTGAACAGGGGGGGAATCAGCCCCAGCATTTT CASSEQGGNQPQHF
- TRBJ1-1 TRBV7-9 TRBD1 TGTGCCAGCAGCTTATCCTGGACAGGGGGAACTGAAGCTTTCTTT CASSLSWTGGTEAFF
- TRBJ1-1 TRBV5-1 - TGCGCCAGCAGCTTTGTGGCAGAAACTGAAGCTTTCTTT CASSFVAETEAFF
- TRBJ2-7 TRBV19 - TGTGCCAGTAGTATCGGTTGGGACGGCTCCTACGAGCAGTACTTC CASSIGWDGSYEQYF
- TRBJ1-5 TRBV7-6 - TGTGCCAGCAGCTTAGCGAACGGGGGACGACAGCCCCAGCATTTT CASSLANGGRQPQHF
- TRBJ1-1 TRBV5-1 - TGCGCCAGCAGCTTGGAGACAGGGAACACTGAAGCTTTCTTT CASSLETGNTEAFF
- TRBJ2-1 TRBV5-5 - TGTGCCAGCAGCTCGGACGGACTGGGGTCCGGGGAGTTCTTC CASSSDGLGSGEFF
- TRBJ2-1 TRBV29-1 TRBD2 TGCAGCGTCATCGGGACTAGCGGGGGGAAGGATGAGCAGTTCTTC CSVIGTSGGKDEQFF
- TRBJ2-3 TRBV7-6 TRBD2 TGTGCCAGCAGCCAAGACTTTCGGGGGGACCACACAGATACGCAGTATTTT CASSQDFRGDHTDTQYF
- TRBJ2-1 TRBV5-4 TRBD2 TGTGCCAGCAGCTTGGTAAAAGCGGGGGGATACAATGAGCAGTTCTTC CASSLVKAGGYNEQFF
- TRBJ2-3 TRBV5-4 TRBD2 TGTGCCAGCAGCGGTAAGGGACTAGCGGGGGACACAGATACGCAGTATTTT CASSGKGLAGDTDTQYF
- TRBJ1-6 TRBV6-1 TRBD1 TGTGCCAGCAGTCAATGGACAGGGTACTCACCCCTCCACTTT CASSQWTGYSPLHF
- TRBJ2-1 TRBV11-2 TRBD2 TGTGCCAGCAGCTGGTCTAGCGGACTTTCCTACAATGAGCAGTTCTTC CASSWSSGLSYNEQFF
- TRBJ2-2 TRBV29-1 - TGCAGCGCTCGCAGGAGCCTTGGCACCGGGGAGCTGTTTTTT CSARRSLGTGELFF
- TRBJ2-7 TRBV9 TRBD1 TGTGCCAGCAGCGTCAGCGCGGGACAGGACTCCTACGAGCAGTACTTC CASSVSAGQDSYEQYF
- TRBJ1-2 TRBV6-1 TRBD1 TGTGCCAGCAGAGAACAGGGGGCAGGAGGGGGCTACACCTTC CASREQGAGGGYTF
- TRBJ1-2 TRBV6-1 - TGTGCCAGCAGTGTTAGCGGGGGTCGGTATAACTATGGCTACACCTTC CASSVSGGRYNYGYTF
- TRBJ1-1 TRBV27 - TGTGCCAGCAGTACCCGACAGGCCCGAAACACTGAAGCTTTCTTT CASSTRQARNTEAFF
- TRBJ2-5 TRBV4-2 - TGTGCCAGCAGCCAAGTAATAGAGGAGACCCAGTACTTC CASSQVIEETQYF